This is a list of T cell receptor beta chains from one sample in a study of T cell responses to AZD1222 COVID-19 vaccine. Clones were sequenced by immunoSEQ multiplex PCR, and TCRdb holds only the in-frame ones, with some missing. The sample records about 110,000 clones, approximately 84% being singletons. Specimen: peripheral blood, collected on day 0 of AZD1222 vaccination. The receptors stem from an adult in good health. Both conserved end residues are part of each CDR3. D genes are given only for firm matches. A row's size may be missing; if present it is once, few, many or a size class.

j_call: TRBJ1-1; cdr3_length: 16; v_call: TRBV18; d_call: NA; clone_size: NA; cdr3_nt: TGTGCCAGCTCACCAGAGAGGGCCATTATGAACACTGAAGCTTTCTTT; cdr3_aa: CASSPERAIMNTEAFF
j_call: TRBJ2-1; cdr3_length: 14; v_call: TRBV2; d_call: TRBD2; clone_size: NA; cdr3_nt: TGTGCCAGCATCGGAACTAGCGGGGATTTGGGGCAGTTCTTC; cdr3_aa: CASIGTSGDLGQFF
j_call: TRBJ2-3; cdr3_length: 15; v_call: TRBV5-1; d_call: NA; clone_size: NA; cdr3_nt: TGCGCCAGCAGCCTAAGGGCAGGGGAAACAGATACGCAGTATTTT; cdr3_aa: CASSLRAGETDTQYF
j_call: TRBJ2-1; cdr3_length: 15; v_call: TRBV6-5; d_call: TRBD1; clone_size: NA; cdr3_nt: TGTGCCAGCAGCTCCGGGACAGGGAACCACAATGAGCAGTTCTTC; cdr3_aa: CASSSGTGNHNEQFF
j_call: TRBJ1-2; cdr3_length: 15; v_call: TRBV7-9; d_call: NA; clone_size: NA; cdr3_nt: TGTGCCAGCAGCTTGTGGGAGTTTGGGGGATATGGCTACACCTTC; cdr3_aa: CASSLWEFGGYGYTF
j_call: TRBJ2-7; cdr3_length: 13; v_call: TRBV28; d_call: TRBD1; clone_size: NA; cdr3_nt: TGTGCCAGCGCGACAGGGTCCTCCTACGAGCAGTACTTC; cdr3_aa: CASATGSSYEQYF
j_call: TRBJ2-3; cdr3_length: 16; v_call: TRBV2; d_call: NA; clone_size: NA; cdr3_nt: TGTGCCAGCAGTGAAGCGCTAGGGGCCCCCGGAGATACGCAGTATTTT; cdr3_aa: CASSEALGAPGDTQYF
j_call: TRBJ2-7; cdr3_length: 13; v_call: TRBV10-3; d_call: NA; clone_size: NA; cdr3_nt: TGTGCCATCAGCCTGGACAGCTCCTACGAGCAGTACTTC; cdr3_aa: CAISLDSSYEQYF
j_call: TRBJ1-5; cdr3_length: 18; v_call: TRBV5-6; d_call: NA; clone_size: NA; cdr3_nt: TGTGCCAGCAGCTTCTCACTACGGGGCCCCTCTGGCAATCAGCCCCAGCATTTT; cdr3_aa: CASSFSLRGPSGNQPQHF
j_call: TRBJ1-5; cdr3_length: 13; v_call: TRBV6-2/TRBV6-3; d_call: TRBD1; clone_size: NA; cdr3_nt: TGTGCCAGCAGTAGATCAGGGGGTCAGCCCCAGCATTTT; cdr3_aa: CASSRSGGQPQHF
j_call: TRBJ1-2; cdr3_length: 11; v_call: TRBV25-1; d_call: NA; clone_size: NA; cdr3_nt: TGTGCCAGCAGTGCTGGCTATGGCTACACCTTC; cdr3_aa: CASSAGYGYTF
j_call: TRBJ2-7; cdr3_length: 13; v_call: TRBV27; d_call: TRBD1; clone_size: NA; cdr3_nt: TGTGCCAGCAGTCTGACAGGGGGCTACGAGCAGTACTTC; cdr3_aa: CASSLTGGYEQYF
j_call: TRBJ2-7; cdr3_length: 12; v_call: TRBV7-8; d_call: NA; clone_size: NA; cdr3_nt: TGTGCCAGCAGCTTAATAAACGGCGAGCAGTACTTC; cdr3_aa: CASSLINGEQYF
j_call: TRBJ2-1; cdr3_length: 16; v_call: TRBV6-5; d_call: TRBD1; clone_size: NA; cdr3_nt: TGTGCCAGCAGTTGGGGACAGGGGCAAGACTACAATGAGCAGTTCTTC; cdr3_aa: CASSWGQGQDYNEQFF
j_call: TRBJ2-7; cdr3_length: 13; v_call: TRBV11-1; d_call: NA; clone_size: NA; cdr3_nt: TGTGCCAGCAGCTTAGATCTTACCTACGAGCAGTACTTC; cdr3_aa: CASSLDLTYEQYF
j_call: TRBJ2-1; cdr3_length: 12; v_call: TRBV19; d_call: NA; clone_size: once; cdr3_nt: TGTGCCAGTAGTAGAGGGGGGGTTGAGCAGTTCTTC; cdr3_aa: CASSRGGVEQFF
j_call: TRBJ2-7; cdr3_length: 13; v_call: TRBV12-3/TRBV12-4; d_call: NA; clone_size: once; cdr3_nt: TGTGCCAGCAGTTTAGCGCATCTATACGAGCAGTACTTC; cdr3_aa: CASSLAHLYEQYF
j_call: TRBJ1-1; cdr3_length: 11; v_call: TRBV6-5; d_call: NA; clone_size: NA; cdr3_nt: TGTGCCAGCAGTCGGACGGGTGAAGCTTTCTTT; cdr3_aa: CASSRTGEAFF
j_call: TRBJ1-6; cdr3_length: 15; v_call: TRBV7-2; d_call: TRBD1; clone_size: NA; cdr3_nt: TGTGCCAGCACCAAGACCGGGACAGTAAATTCACCCCTCCACTTT; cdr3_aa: CASTKTGTVNSPLHF
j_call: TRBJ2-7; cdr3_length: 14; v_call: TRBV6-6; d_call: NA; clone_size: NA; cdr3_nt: TGTGCCAGCAGTTACGGCACTCGCGGGTACGAGCAGTACTTC; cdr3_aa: CASSYGTRGYEQYF
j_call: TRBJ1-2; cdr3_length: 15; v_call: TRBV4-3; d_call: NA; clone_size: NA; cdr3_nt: TGCGCCAGCAGCCAAAGTCAGATGGGTTTCTATGGCTACACCTTC; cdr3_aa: CASSQSQMGFYGYTF
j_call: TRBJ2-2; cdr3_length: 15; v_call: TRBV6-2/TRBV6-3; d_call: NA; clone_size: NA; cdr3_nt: TGTGCCAGCAGTTACTCGGAAGGGGCCACCGGGGAGCTGTTTTTT; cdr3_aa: CASSYSEGATGELFF
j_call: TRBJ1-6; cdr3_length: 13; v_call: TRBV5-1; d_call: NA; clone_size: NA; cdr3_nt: TGCGCCAGCAGCTTCGACCCGAATTCACCCCTCCACTTT; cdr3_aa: CASSFDPNSPLHF
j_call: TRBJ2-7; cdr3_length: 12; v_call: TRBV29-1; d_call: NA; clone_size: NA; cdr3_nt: TGCAGCGTCAGAACCCCTCCCTACGAGCAGTACTTC; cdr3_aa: CSVRTPPYEQYF
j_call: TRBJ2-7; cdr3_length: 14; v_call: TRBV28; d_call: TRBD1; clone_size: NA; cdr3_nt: TGTGCCAGCTACCCGGTCAGGGGGCGGTACGAGCAGTACTTC; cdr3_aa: CASYPVRGRYEQYF
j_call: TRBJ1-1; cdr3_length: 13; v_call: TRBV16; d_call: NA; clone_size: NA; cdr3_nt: TGTGCCAGCAGCCAATCGAGGAACACTGAAGCTTTCTTT; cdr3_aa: CASSQSRNTEAFF
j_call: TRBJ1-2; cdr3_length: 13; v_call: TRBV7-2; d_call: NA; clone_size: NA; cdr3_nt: TGTGCCAGCAGCTTTACACAGGGCTATGGCTACACCTTC; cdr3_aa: CASSFTQGYGYTF
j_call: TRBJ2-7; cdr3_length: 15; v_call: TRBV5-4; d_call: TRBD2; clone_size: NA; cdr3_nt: TGTGCCAGCAGCTCATCTAGCGGGAACTCCTACGAGCAGTACTTC; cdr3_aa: CASSSSSGNSYEQYF
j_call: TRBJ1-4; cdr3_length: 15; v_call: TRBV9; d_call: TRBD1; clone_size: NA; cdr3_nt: TGTGCCAGCAGCCCCCGAACAGGGGCGGGTGAAAAACTGTTTTTT; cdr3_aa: CASSPRTGAGEKLFF
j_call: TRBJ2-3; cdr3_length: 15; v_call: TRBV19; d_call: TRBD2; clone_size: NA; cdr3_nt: TGTGCCACCAGGACTAGCGGGACCTCTAAGGGTACGCAGTATTTT; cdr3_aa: CATRTSGTSKGTQYF
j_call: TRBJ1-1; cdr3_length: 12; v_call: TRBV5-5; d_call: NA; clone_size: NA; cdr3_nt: TGTGCCAGCAGCAGGGCCGGGACTGAAGCTTTCTTT; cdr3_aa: CASSRAGTEAFF
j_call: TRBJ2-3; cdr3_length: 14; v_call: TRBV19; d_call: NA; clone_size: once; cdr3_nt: TGTGCCACAAGGGAGGGGGGCAGCACAGATACGCAGTATTTT; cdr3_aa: CATREGGSTDTQYF
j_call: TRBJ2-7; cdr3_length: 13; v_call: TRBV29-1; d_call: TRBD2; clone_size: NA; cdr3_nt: TGCAGCGTCCGGGGACTAGCGGGAGGTGAGCAGTACTTC; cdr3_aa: CSVRGLAGGEQYF
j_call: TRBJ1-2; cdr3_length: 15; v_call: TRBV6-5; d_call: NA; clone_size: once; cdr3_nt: TGTGCCAGCAGTTACGTCCGAGGGGATCGGGATGGCTACACCTTC; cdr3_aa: CASSYVRGDRDGYTF
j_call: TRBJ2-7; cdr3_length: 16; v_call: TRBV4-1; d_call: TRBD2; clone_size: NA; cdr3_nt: TGCGCCAGCAGCCAAGTGGTGGCGGGGGGCTCCTACGAGCAGTACTTC; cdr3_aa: CASSQVVAGGSYEQYF
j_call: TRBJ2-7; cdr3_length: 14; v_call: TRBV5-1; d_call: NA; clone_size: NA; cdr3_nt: TGCGCCAGCAGCTTGGGAGACGAGGCGGACGAGCAGTACTTC; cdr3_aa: CASSLGDEADEQYF
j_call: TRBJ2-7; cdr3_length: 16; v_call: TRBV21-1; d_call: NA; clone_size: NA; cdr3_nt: TGTGCCAGCAGCAAAGCGGGAGGCTCAGGGAACTACGAGCAGTACTTC; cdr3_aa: CASSKAGGSGNYEQYF
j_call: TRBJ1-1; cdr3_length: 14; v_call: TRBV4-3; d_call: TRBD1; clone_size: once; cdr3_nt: TGCGCCAGCAGCCGGGACAGGGAGAGGGCGAGGGCTTTCTTT; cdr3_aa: CASSRDRERARAFF
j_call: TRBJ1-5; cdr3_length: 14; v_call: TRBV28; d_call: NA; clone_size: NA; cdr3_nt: TGTGCCAGCAGTCCCGGGGGGGGGCATCAGCCCCAGCATTTT; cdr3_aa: CASSPGGGHQPQHF
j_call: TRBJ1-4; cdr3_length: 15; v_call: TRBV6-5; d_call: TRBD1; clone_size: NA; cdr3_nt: TGTGCCAGCAGGGGACAGGGTTACGATTGGGAAAAACTGTTTTTT; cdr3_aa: CASRGQGYDWEKLFF
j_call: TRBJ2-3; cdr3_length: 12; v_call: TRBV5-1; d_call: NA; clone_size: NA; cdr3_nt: TGCGCCAGCCTAGGTGGCACAGATACGCAGTATTTT; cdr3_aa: CASLGGTDTQYF
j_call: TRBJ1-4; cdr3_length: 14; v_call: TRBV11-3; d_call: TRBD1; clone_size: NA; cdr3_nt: TGTGCCAGCAGCATCGGGACAGGGACTGAAAAACTGTTTTTT; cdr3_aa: CASSIGTGTEKLFF
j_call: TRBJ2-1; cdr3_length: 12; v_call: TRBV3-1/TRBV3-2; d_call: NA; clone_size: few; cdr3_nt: TGTGCCAGCAGCCGGACCAACAATGAGCAGTTCTTC; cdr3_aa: CASSRTNNEQFF
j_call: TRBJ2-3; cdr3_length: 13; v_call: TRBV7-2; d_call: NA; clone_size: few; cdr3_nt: TGTGCCAGCAGGACTTCCGGCGCGGATACGCAGTATTTT; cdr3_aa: CASRTSGADTQYF
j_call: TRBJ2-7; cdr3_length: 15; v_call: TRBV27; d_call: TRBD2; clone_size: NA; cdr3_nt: TGTGCCAGCAGTTTATCGTCGGGAGGCTCCTACGAGCAGTACTTC; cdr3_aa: CASSLSSGGSYEQYF